This T cell receptor beta chain was obtained from a study of CD8 T cells in Susac syndrome. Regarding the study as a whole: Across the total CD8+ repertoires, over 15 Susac-specific public clones were found. The CD8+ TEMRA repertoires yielded 4 to 6 such clones.

A word on this clonotype: Its target is unknown.

Trimming took 5 bases from V and 2 from J; bases not matched to a gene: 14. The CDR3 length is 17 residues. CDR1 is SEHNR, CDR2 FQNEAQ, per germline (reference sequence). Random hexamers served to reverse transcribe about 0.5 to 1 ug RNA. Amplification of TCR beta CDR3 used immunoSEQ multiplex PCR across 54 Vbeta and 13 Jbeta. TCRdb re-called the immunoSEQ multiplex PCR reads through MiXCR, storing one row per CDR3 protein. The table lists about 120,000 distinct CDR3 sequences, just under 95% of them singletons. V gene TRBV7-9 combines with J gene TRBJ2-7; TRBD2 matches at 8 bases. Sequences were obtained from CD8+ T cells from PBMCs. This TCR was recovered from a human donor with Susac syndrome. The DNA for the CDR3 is TGTGCCAGCAGCGTCATAGCGGGACATCGTGGGCCCTACGAGCAGTACTTC. Encoded protein: CASSVIAGHRGPYEQYF.